This entry describes one TCR beta chain. Assay used: immunoSEQ multiplex PCR; TCRdb lists only in-frame clones, some missing. The table lists fewer than 450,000 clones, about 92% of them singletons. This entry is derived from a study of blood T cell repertoires in COVID-19. Germline loops: CDR1 SGHRS, CDR2 YFSETQ. With V trimmed by 0 bases and J by 6 bases, 11 bases remained unmatched. The CDR3 has 16 residues. The participants were between roughly 18 and 100 years old and came from 24 US areas. This TCR was sampled from a man aged 18 to 30 who had recovered from COVID-19. This chain links TRBV5-1 with TRBJ1-1, with 7 bases identical to TRBD1. Sequencing used PBMCs or T cells enriched from blood (not recorded which). The CDR3 bases are TGCGCCAGCAGCTTGGTTTGGGGGCAGGGGGACCCTGAAGCTTTCTTT. Amino acid sequence: CASSLVWGQGDPEAFF.